Below, 16 T cell receptor beta chains from the same sample are listed, as sequenced in a study of CD8 T cells in Susac syndrome. Random hexamers were used to reverse transcribe the RNA input (about 0.5 to 1 ug). From the immunoSEQ multiplex PCR reads, TCRdb called clonotypes with MiXCR, one entry per CDR3 protein. The profile shows 150,000 or so distinct CDR3 sequences, over 85% of them singletons. The sequenced sample consisted of CD4+ T cells from PBMCs. The receptors shown here come from a human donor in good health.

The chain employs TRBV5-1 and TRBJ2-2; no reliable D call. The CDR3 length is 14 residues. The V gene's germline CDR1 is SGHRS and CDR2 YFSETQ. V was cut by 6 bases and J by 3 bases, with 12 bases left in between. The CDR3 spells CASTLPLDTGELFF. The CDR3 coding sequence is TGCGCCAGCACCCTCCCCTTAGACACCGGGGAGCTGTTTTTT.

CDR3: CASSFGQVQETQYF. CDR3 sequence (DNA): TGCGCCAGCAGCTTTGGACAGGTCCAAGAGACCCAGTACTTC. The rearrangement uses TRBV5-1 and TRBJ2-5; 7 positions match TRBD1. Germline V lookup: CDR1 SGHRS, CDR2 YFSETQ. The CDR3 extends over 14 amino acids. V lost 2 bases to trimming and J lost 1 base; unmatched junction nucleotides: 2.

The J gene is TRBJ1-2, the V gene TRBV28; weak D call: TRBD1 (5 bases). This CDR3 is 13 amino acids long. Germline V CDR1 and CDR2: MDHEN, SYDVKM. V shed 5 bases and J shed 8 bases, with 15 bases lying between them. For the CDR3, the DNA is TGTGCCAGCAGTATACCCGACAGCCCCGGCTACACCTTC. It is translated as CASSIPDSPGYTF.

CDR3 nucleotides: TGCAGTGCTGGACGGGGGCCGGTCTATGGCTACACCTTC. This codes for CSAGRGPVYGYTF. The chain uses TRBV20-1 and TRBJ1-2; tentative D call: TRBD1 (6 bases). V was pared by 5 bases and J by 4 bases, with 14 bases between. CDR1 DFQATT and CDR2 SNEGSKA come from the germline V gene (reference sequence). The CDR3 has 13 residues.

The rearrangement uses TRBV12-3 or TRBV12-4 and TRBJ1-1; D remains ambiguous. The length of the CDR3 is 15 residues. V lost 5 bases to trimming and J lost 2 bases, with 15 bases between them. The CDR3 loop is CASSPDVGSNTEAFF. The CDR3 coding sequence is TGTGCCAGCAGTCCGGATGTGGGATCTAACACTGAAGCTTTCTTT.

The chain couples TRBV9 to TRBJ2-5; 11 nucleotides align to TRBD2. The CDR3 contains 15 residues. V shed 2 bases and J 1 base; nucleotides not matched to a gene: 1. Germline CDR1 reads SGDLS; CDR2 reads YYNGEE. The CDR3 loop is CASSVTSGAQETQYF. CDR3 nucleotides: TGTGCCAGCAGCGTGACTAGCGGGGCCCAAGAGACCCAGTACTTC.

The chain carries TRBV2 and TRBJ1-2; 7 nucleotides match TRBD1. CDR3 length: 15 amino acids. V gave up 5 bases and J gave up 4 bases; unmatched junction bases: 10. The germline CDR1 and CDR2 sequences are SNHLY and FYNNEI. The CDR3 coding sequence is TGTGCCAGCAGTCGGAGACAGGGCACCTCCTATGGCTACACCTTC. It encodes CASSRRQGTSYGYTF.

This clonotype came up once. The rearrangement joins TRBV9 to TRBJ2-1; D is unresolved. This CDR3 region has 14 residues. Germline V gene data show CDR1 as SGDLS and CDR2 as YYNGEE. V was shortened by 6 bases and J by 4 bases, with 14 bases between the two germline ends. CDR3 nucleotides: TGTGCCAGCACCCGTGAGACTCGGTACAATGAGCAGTTCTTC. Residues: CASTRETRYNEQFF.

The rearrangement links TRBV19 to TRBJ2-2; 9 nucleotides agree with TRBD1. Germline V lookup: CDR1 LNHDA, CDR2 SQIVND (reference sequence). The CDR3 contains 15 residues. J was trimmed by 3 bases and V by 6 bases; bases with no gene match: 5. DNA for the CDR3: TGTGCCAGTAGATCCGGGACAGGGTACACCGGGGAGCTGTTTTTT. This gives the protein CASRSGTGYTGELFF.

CDR3: CACSTSGYSYEQYF. The CDR3 region has the DNA TGTGCCTGCTCGACTAGCGGGTACTCCTACGAGCAGTACTTC. The chain combines TRBV6-1 with TRBJ2-7, with 10 bases matching TRBD2. CDR1 is MNHNS and CDR2 is SASEGT in the germline V gene. V shed 11 bases and J 0 bases; nucleotides not matched to a gene: 7. The CDR3 has 14 amino acids.

V and J are TRBV6-5 and TRBJ2-2, with a possible D match to TRBD2 (7 bases). Germline V lookup: CDR1 MNHEY, CDR2 SVGAGI. This CDR3 region has 15 residues. V was shortened by 7 bases and J by 1 base, with 13 bases between the two germline ends. CDR3: CASTKGGLNTGELFF. The CDR3, as DNA: TGTGCCAGCACCAAGGGGGGGCTGAACACCGGGGAGCTGTTTTTT.

The chain joins TRBV6-2 or TRBV6-3 to TRBJ1-1; 9 nucleotides match TRBD1. The CDR3 consists of 12 residues. Germline V CDR1 and CDR2: MNHEY, SVGEGT. The ends lost 5 bases at V and 11 bases at J; junction bases unmatched: 6. CDR3 sequence (DNA): TGTGCCAGCAGTGCCAGGACAGGGGCTGCTTTCTTT. Protein: CASSARTGAAFF.

The chain joins TRBV5-1 to TRBJ2-5, with a possible D match to TRBD1 (6 bases). CDR1 and CDR2 from the germline V gene are SGHRS and YFSETQ. The CDR3 has 14 residues. Trimming pared 0 bases from V and 4 bases from J, leaving 10 bases between. The CDR3 DNA follows: TGCGCCAGCAGCTTGGACAGGGTAGTAGAGACCCAGTACTTC. As protein: CASSLDRVVETQYF.

The genes are TRBV30 and TRBJ1-4, with 7 bases lining up with TRBD1. Germline CDR1 reads GTSNPN; CDR2 reads SVGIG (reference sequence). This CDR3 is built from 15 residues. V shed 2 bases, J shed 6 bases, and the junction held 9 bases outside the gene matches. The DNA of the CDR3 is TGTGCCTGGAGTTTCGGGATTGACAGGGATGAAAAACTGTTTTTT. Translation gives CAWSFGIDRDEKLFF.

V usage is TRBV3-1 and J usage is TRBJ1-2, with D possibly matching TRBD1 (6 bases). V lost 6 bases and J 4 bases, leaving 24 bases between the germline ends. CDR3 length: 17 residues. Germline V CDR1 and CDR2: LGHDT, YNNKEL (reference sequence). The CDR3 bases are TGTGCCAGCAGTTCGACGGTGTCGGACAGTCGTCTCTATGGCTACACCTTC. Residues: CASSSTVSDSRLYGYTF.

The gene calls are TRBV7-9 and TRBJ2-1; TRBD1 matches 8 bases. CDR3 size: 19 residues. Unmatched junction bases numbered 22, after V lost 5 bases and J lost 7 bases. CDR1 and CDR2 (germline): SEHNR, FQNEAQ (reference sequence). The chain's CDR3 is CASSPTGTGSVLVPNEQFF. In nucleotides, the CDR3 is TGTGCCAGCAGCCCAACCGGGACAGGCAGCGTTTTAGTTCCTAATGAGCAGTTCTTC.